This T cell receptor (beta chain) was retrieved from a study of shared clonotypes between healthy human individuals. Overall study findings and caveats: Exclusively blood specimens were collected; tissue repertoires likely differ. Shared across a few donors were around 5% of the naive CD4 clonotypes.

Participating donors were healthy, HIV-negative adults free of recent acute infections or vaccinations. As concerns this clone: Its specificity is not known.

Sequencing used immunoSEQ multiplex PCR; TCRdb keeps in-frame clones, though not all of them. Among millions of clones listed, 80% to 95% were seen once. Looked up from germline, CDR1 is SGDLS and CDR2 is YYNGEE. CDR3 length equals 15 residues. The V and J ends lost 3 bases and 6 bases respectively, with 16 bases between them. The sequence was collected from a man between 18 and 29 years old in good health. Some clones in this sample may be carry-over from other donors' samples. Sequenced sample: naive CD4+ T cells from PBMCs. Documented subset: CD45RA+ positively selected. This rearrangement joins TRBV9 to TRBJ2-1, with D perhaps matching TRBD2 (6 bases). The CDR3: CASSATSLKTNEQFF. As DNA, the CDR3 is TGTGCCAGCAGCGCAACTAGCCTTAAGACCAATGAGCAGTTCTTC.